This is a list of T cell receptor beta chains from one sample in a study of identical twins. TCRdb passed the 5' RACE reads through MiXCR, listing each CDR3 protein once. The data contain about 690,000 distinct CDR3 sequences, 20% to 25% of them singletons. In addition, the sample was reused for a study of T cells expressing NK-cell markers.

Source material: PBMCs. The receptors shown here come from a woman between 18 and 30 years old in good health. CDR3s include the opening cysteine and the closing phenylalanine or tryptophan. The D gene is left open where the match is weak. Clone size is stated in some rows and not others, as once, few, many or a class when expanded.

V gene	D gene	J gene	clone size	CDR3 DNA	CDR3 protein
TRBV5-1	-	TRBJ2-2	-	TGCGCCAGCAGTAGTGAAGGGAACACCGGGGAGCTGTTTTTT	CASSSEGNTGELFF
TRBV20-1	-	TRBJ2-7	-	TGCAGTGCTAGCAGGGCCTTTTCCTACGAGCAGTACTTC	CSASRAFSYEQYF
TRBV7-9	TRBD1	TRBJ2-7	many	TGTGCCAGCAGCCTCGGGACAGGCATCCACGAGCAGTACTTC	CASSLGTGIHEQYF
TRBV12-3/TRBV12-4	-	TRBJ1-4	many	TGTGCCAGCAGCTCTAGTTCCGGGTGGGAAAAACTGTTTTTT	CASSSSSGWEKLFF
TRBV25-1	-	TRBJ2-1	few	TGTGCCAGCAGCTCTTTAGGGGGAGAAGACAATGAGCAGTTCTTC	CASSSLGGEDNEQFF
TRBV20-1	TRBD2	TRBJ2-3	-	TGCAGTGCTCGCGGGGGGAGCCTTGGCACAGATACGCAGTATTTT	CSARGGSLGTDTQYF
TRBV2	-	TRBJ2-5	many	TGTGCCAGCATGGGGACGAGCCAAGAGACCCAGTACTTC	CASMGTSQETQYF
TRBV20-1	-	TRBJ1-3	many	TGCAGTGCTAGCGTTCGAGACACCATATATTTT	CSASVRDTIYF
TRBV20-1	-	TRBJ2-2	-	TGCAGTGCTAGAAAGACAGGAGCGAACACCGGGGAGCTGTTTTTT	CSARKTGANTGELFF
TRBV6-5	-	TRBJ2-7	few	TGTGCCAGCAGTTACTCACCCAGGGCCACATACGAGCAGTACTTC	CASSYSPRATYEQYF
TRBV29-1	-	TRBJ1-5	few	TGCAGCGTTTCACCGGGGGTACGTCAGCCCCAGCATTTT	CSVSPGVRQPQHF
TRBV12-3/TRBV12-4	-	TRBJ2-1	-	TGTGCCAGCAGTTTCTCGACCGTAGTATATTCCTACAATGAGCAGTTCTTC	CASSFSTVVYSYNEQFF
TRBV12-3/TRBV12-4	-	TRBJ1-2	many	TGTGCCAGCAGTTTAATCGGCGACTATGGCTACACCTTC	CASSLIGDYGYTF
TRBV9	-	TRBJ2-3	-	TGTGCCAGCAGCGCCCTAGCGCAGGCAGATACGCAGTATTTT	CASSALAQADTQYF
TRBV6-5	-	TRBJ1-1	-	TGTGCCAGCAGTTCACAGGGCTCGCTGGAGGCTTTCTTT	CASSSQGSLEAFF
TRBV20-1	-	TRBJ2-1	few	TGCAGTGCTATGGCCTATTACAATGAGCAGTTCTTC	CSAMAYYNEQFF
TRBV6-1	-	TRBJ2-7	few	TGTGCCAGCAGTGAAAACAGGGTATACGACGAGCAGTACTTC	CASSENRVYDEQYF
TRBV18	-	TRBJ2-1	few	TGTGCCAGCTCACCTGAGTTAGGGGTTGAGCAGTTCTTC	CASSPELGVEQFF
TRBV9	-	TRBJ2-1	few	TGTGCCAGCAGCGTAGATACTCCGGGTGAGCAGTTCTTC	CASSVDTPGEQFF
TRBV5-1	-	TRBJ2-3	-	TGCGCCAGCAAGGGGACTGGGCCGCAAAGGTATACGCAGTATTTT	CASKGTGPQRYTQYF
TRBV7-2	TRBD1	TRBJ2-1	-	TGTGCCAGCAGCGTGGACAGGGACCCCTACAATGAGCAGTTCTTC	CASSVDRDPYNEQFF
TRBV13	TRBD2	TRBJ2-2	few	TGTGCCAGCAGCAAGACTAGCGGGAGGTCCGGGGAGCTGTTTTTT	CASSKTSGRSGELFF
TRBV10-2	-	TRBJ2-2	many	TGCGCCAGCAGTGAGTCGCTGTCTAGCTCGGGCACCGGGGAGCTGTTTTTT	CASSESLSSSGTGELFF
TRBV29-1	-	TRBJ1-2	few	TGCAGCGTCGGGGGACCGATCTATGGCTACACCTTC	CSVGGPIYGYTF
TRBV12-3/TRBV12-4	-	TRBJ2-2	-	TGTGCCAGCAGTCGGACAGGGAGGGCCGGGGAGCTGTTTTTT	CASSRTGRAGELFF
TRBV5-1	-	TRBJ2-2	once	TGCGCCAGCGACCGAGGAATAAACGCGAACACCGGGGAGCTGTTTTTT	CASDRGINANTGELFF
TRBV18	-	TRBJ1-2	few	TGTGCCAGCCGAGATGGTGGGGGTCAAGGCTACACCTTC	CASRDGGGQGYTF
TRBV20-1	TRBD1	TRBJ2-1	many	TGCAGTGCTCACATAGCGGACAGGGGGCGGACCTACAATGAGCAGTTCTTC	CSAHIADRGRTYNEQFF
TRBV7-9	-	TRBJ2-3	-	TGTGCCAGCAGCTTTAATTCCCTTGGGTCCACAGATACGCAGTATTTT	CASSFNSLGSTDTQYF
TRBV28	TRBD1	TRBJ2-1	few	TGTGCCAGCACCCGGACAGGCACATACAATGAGCAGTTCTTC	CASTRTGTYNEQFF
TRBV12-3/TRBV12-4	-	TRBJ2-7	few	TGTGCCAGCAGCCCCGGGGGGACAAATCCCTCCTACGAGCAGTACTTC	CASSPGGTNPSYEQYF
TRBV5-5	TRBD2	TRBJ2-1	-	TGTGCCAGCAGGTGGACTAGTCCCTCCTACAATGAGCAGTTCTTC	CASRWTSPSYNEQFF
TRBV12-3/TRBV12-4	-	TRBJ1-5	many	TGTGCCAGCAGTCCTGGGTCCCGGGGGCATCAGCCCCAGCATTTT	CASSPGSRGHQPQHF
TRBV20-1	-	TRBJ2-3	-	TGCAGTGCCGCCCGACTGGATACGCAGTATTTT	CSAARLDTQYF
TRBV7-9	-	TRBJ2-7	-	TGTGCCAGCAGCTTCCGCAGGGACGAGCAGTACTTC	CASSFRRDEQYF
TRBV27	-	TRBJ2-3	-	TGTGCCAGCAGTCTTCAAGGGCCCACTACGCAGTATTTT	CASSLQGPTTQYF
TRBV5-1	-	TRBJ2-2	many	TGCGCCAGCAGCTCCTCGGACCATAACACCGGGGAGCTGTTTTTT	CASSSSDHNTGELFF
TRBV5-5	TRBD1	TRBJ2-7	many	TGTGCCAGCAGCTTGGCCGGGACAGGCTACGAGCAGTACTTC	CASSLAGTGYEQYF
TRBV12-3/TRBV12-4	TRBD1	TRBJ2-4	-	TGTGCCAGCAGTCCCACAGGGGAAAGGGGCATTCAGTACTTC	CASSPTGERGIQYF
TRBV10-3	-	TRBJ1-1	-	TGTGCCATCAGCTCACAGGTTGGGAACACTGAAGCTTTCTTT	CAISSQVGNTEAFF
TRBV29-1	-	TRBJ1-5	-	TGCAGAGTTCGTGACGGGTATAGCAATCAGCCCCAGCATTTT	CRVRDGYSNQPQHF
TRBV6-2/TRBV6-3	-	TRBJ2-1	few	TGTGCCAGTACTTTGGAGGCGTACAATGAGCAGTTCTTC	CASTLEAYNEQFF
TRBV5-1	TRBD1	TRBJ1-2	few	TGCGCCAGCAGCTTGGCACCCGGACAGGGAGTCTACTACACCTTC	CASSLAPGQGVYYTF
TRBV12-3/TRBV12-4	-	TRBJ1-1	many	TGTGCCAGCAGCCCACGACAGGACACTGAAGCTTTCTTT	CASSPRQDTEAFF
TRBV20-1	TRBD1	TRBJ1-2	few	TGCAGTGCTAAGGCAGGGGGCTATGGCTACACCTTC	CSAKAGGYGYTF
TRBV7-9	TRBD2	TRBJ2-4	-	TGTGCCAGCAGCCAACTAGCGGTTCCAACCAAAAACATTCAGTACTTC	CASSQLAVPTKNIQYF
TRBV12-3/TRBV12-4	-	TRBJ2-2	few	TGTGCCAGCAGTTCGCGCGAGGGGTCCGGGGAGCTGTTTTTT	CASSSREGSGELFF
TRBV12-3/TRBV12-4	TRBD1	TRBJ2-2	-	TGTGCCAGCAAACCGGGACAGGGGTTCACCGGGGAGCTGTTTTTT	CASKPGQGFTGELFF
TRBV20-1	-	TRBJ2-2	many	TGCAGTGCTAGAGATCCTTTAAGCACCGGGGAGCTGTTTTTT	CSARDPLSTGELFF
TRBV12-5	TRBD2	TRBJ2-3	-	TGTGCTAGTGGTTTGGTAAGGACTAGTTGGGTCCCAACCACAGATACGCAGTATTTT	CASGLVRTSWVPTTDTQYF
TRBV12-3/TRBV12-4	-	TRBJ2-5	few	TGTGCCAGCAACTCTATGGGCAGCAACCAAGAGACCCAGTACTTC	CASNSMGSNQETQYF
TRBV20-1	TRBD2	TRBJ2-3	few	TGCAGTGCTAGAGTCGGGGGGTTAGGCGATACGCAGTATTTT	CSARVGGLGDTQYF
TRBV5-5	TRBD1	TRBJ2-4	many	TGTGCCAGCTCGACAGGGTGGAACATTCAGTACTTC	CASSTGWNIQYF
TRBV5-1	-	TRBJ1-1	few	TGCGCCAGCAGCTTGGGGACAGTGACGAACACTGAAGCTTTCTTT	CASSLGTVTNTEAFF
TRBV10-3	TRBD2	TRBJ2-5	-	TGTGCCATCAGTGAGTCTCGACTAGCGGGGGGCCAGACCCAGTACTTC	CAISESRLAGGQTQYF
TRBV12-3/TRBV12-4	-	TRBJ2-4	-	TGTGCCAGCAGTTTCCAAGCCAAAAACATTCAGTACTTC	CASSFQAKNIQYF
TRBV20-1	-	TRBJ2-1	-	TGCAGTGCTAGAGGAGCTCTTAGCTATGAGCAGTTCTTC	CSARGALSYEQFF